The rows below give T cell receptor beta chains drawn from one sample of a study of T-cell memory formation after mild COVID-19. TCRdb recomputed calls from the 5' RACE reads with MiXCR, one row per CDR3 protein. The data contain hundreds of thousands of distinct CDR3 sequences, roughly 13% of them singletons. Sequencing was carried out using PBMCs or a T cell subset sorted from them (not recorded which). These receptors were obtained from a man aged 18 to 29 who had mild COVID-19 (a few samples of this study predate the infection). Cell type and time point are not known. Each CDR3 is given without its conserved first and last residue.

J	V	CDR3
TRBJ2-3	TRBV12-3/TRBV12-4	ASSFASTDTQY
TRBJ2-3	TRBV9	ASSPLAGLGDTQY
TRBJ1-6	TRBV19	ASSTGTASSYNSPLH
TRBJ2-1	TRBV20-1	SAAEGRPYNEQF
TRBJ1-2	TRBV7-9	ASSVGGPTGLMANYGYT
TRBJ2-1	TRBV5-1	ASSFFGQGTDEQF
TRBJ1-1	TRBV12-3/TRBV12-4	ASSPGQAAAF
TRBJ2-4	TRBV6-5	ASSYSSGGVNIQY
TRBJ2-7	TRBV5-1	ASSLSGTGPKDYEQY
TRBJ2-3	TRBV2	ASSSHEQADTQY
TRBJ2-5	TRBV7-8	ASSPDWRGQETQY
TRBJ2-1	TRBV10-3	AISESTRGVHNEQF
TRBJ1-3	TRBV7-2	ASSFVAGNTIY
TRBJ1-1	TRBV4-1	ASSLGTGGENTEAF
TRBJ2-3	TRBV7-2	ASSLGGDVDTQY
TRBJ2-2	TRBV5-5	ASSLGQRTGELF
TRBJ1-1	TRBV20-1	SASPTGLHTEAF
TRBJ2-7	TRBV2	ASSDLRYEQY
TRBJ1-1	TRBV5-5	ASSLVVADVLAF
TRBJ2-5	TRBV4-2	ASSRGESEETQY
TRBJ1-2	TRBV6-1	ASGGDRGGYT
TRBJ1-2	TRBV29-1	SVEGGTTVYYGYT
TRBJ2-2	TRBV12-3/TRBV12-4	ASRAGTANTGELF
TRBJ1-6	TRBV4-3	ASSPDTVNMATLH
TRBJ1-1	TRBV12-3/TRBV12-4	ASREQNTEAF
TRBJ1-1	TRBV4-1	ASTPPGTYDEAF
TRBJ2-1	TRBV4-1	ASRLAGANEQF
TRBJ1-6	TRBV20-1	SARRETGWSPLH
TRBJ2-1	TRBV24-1	ATSGTTGTPYNEQF
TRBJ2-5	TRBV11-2	ASSPLLAGQETQY
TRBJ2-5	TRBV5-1	ASSLALSGGETQY
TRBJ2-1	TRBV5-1	ASSLWDGYNEQF
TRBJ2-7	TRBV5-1	ASSEGPRGEQY
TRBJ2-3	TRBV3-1	ASSAGDPSTDTQY
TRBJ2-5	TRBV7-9	AVGQGETQY
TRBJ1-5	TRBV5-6	ASSFWGGQPQH
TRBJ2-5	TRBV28	ASSLYSGAGAQY